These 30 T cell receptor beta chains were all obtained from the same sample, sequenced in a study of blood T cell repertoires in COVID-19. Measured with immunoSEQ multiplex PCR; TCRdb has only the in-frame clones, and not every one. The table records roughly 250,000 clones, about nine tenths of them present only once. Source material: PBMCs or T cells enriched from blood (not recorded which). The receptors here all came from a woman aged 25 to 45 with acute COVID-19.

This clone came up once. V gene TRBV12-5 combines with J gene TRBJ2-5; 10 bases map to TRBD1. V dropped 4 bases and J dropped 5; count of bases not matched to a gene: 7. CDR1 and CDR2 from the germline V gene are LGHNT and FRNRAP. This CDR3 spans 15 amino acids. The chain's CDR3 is CASGSPRTGGETQYF. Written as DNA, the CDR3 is TGTGCTAGTGGTTCTCCGCGGACAGGGGGGGAGACCCAGTACTTC.

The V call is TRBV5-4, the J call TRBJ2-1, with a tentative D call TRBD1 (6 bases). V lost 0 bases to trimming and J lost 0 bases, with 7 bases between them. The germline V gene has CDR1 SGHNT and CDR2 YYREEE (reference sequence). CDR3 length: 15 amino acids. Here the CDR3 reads CASSLGQVSYNEQFF. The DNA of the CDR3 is TGTGCCAGCAGCTTGGGACAGGTCTCCTACAATGAGCAGTTCTTC.

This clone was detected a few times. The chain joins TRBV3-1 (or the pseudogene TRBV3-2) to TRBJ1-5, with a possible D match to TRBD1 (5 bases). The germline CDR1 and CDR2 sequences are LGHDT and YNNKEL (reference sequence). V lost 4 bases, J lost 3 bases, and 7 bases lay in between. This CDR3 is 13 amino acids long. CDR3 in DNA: TGTGCCAGCAGCCCGGGACTCAATCAGCCCCAGCATTTT. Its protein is CASSPGLNQPQHF.

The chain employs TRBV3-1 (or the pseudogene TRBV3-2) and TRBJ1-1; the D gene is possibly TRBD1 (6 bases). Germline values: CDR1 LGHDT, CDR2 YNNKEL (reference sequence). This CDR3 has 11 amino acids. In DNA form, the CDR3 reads TGTGCTTGCAGGGGCTACACTGAAGCTTTCTTT. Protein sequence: CACRGYTEAFF.

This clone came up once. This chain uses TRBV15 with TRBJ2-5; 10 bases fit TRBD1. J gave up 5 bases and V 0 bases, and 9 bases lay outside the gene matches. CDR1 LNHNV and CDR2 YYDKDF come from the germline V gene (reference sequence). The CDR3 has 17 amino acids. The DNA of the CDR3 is TGTGCCACCAGCAGAGATTCACCCGGGACAGGGGCCGAGACCCAGTACTTC. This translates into CATSRDSPGTGAETQYF.

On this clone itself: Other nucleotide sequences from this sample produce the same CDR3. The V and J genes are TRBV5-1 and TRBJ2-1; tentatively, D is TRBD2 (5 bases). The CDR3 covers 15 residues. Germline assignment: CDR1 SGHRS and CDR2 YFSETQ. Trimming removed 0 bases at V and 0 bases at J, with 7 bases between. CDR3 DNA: TGCGCCAGCAGCTTGGGAGGGAGCTCCTACAATGAGCAGTTCTTC. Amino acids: CASSLGGSSYNEQFF. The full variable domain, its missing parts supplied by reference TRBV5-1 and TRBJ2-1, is KAGVTQTPRYLIKTRGQQVTLSCSPISGHRSVSWYQQTPGQGLQFLFEYFSETQRNKGNFPGRFSGRQFSNSRSEMNVSTLELGDSALYLCASSLGGSSYNEQFFGPGTRLTVL.

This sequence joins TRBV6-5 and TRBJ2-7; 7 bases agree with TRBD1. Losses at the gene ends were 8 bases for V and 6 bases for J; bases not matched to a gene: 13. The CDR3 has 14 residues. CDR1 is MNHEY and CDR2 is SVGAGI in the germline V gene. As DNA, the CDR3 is TGTGCCAGCTCCCTGGGCGACAGGGTGGCCGAGCAGTACTTC. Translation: CASSLGDRVAEQYF.

Written as DNA, the CDR3 is TGTGCCAGCAGCCCCGGGACAGGGGTCTACGAGCAGTACTTC. Its protein is CASSPGTGVYEQYF. The rearrangement uses TRBV5-5 and TRBJ2-7; 10 bases fit TRBD1. The ends lost 4 bases at V and 3 bases at J; junction bases unmatched: 4. The V gene's germline CDR1 is SGHKS and CDR2 YYEKEE (reference sequence). CDR3 length: 14 amino acids.

CDR3: CASSFGGTEKLFF. The CDR3 nucleotides read TGCGCCAGCAGCTTCGGGGGGACGGAAAAACTGTTTTTT. This chain links TRBV5-1 with TRBJ1-4; D perhaps matches TRBD1 (5 bases). The CDR3 consists of 13 residues. Deletions cut 2 bases from V and 8 bases from J, with 10 bases between. Per the germline V gene, CDR1 is SGHRS and CDR2 is YFSETQ.

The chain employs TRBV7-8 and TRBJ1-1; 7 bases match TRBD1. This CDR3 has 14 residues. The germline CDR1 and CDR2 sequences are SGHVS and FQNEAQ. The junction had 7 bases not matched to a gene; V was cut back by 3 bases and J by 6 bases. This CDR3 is CASSFTQGVAEAFF. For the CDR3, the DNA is TGTGCCAGCAGCTTTACCCAGGGGGTCGCTGAAGCTTTCTTT.

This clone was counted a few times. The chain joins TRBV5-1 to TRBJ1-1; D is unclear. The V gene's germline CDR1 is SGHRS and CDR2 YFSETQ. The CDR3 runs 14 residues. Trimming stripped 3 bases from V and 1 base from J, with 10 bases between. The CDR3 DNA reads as TGCGCCAGCAGCTCCTCAGGAGGGAACACTGAAGCTTTCTTT. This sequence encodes CASSSSGGNTEAFF.

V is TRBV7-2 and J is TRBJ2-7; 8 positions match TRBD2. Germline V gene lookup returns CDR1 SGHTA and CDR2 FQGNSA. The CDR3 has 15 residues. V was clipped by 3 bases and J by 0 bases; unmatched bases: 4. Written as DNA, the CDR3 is TGTGCCAGCAGCTTCCCACTAGCGGCCTCCTACGAGCAGTACTTC. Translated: CASSFPLAASYEQYF.

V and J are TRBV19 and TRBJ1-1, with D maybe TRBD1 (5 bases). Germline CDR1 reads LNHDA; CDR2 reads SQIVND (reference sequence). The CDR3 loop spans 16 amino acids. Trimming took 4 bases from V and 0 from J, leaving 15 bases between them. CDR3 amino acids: CASSNRMTAVNTEAFF. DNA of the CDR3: TGTGCCAGTAGTAACAGAATGACAGCTGTGAACACTGAAGCTTTCTTT.

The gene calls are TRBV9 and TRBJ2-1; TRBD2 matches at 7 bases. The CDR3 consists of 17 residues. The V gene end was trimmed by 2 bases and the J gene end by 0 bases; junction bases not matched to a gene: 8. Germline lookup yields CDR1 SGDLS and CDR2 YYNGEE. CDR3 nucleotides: TGTGCCAGCAGCGTGGCTAGCGGAAGGAGCTCCTACAATGAGCAGTTCTTC. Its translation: CASSVASGRSSYNEQFF. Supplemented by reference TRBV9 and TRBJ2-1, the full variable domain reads DSGVTQTPKHLITATGQRVTLRCSPRSGDLSVYWYQQSLDQGLQFLIQYYNGEERAKGNILERFSAQQFPDLHSELNLSSLELGDSALYFCASSVASGRSSYNEQFFGPGTRLTVL.

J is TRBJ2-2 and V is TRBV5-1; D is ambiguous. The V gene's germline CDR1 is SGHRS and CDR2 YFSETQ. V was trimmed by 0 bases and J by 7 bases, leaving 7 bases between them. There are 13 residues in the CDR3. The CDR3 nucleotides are TGCGCCAGCAGCTTGGATATCGGCGGGGAGCTGTTTTTT. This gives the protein CASSLDIGGELFF.

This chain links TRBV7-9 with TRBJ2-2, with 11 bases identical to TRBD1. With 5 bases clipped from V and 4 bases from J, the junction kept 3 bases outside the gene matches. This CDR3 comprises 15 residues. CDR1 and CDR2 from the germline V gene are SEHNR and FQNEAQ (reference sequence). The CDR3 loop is CASSPGTGGTGELFF. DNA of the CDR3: TGTGCCAGCAGCCCCGGGACAGGGGGCACCGGGGAGCTGTTTTTT. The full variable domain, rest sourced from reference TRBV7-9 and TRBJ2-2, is DTGVSQNPRHKITKRGQNVTFRCDPISEHNRLYWYRQTLGQGPEFLTYFQNEAQLEKSRLLSDRFSAERPKGSFSTLEIQRTEQGDSAMYLCASSPGTGGTGELFFGEGSRLTVL.

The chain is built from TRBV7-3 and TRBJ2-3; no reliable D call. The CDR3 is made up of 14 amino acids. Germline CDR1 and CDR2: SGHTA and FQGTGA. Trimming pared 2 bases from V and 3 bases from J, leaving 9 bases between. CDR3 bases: TGTGCCAGCAGCTTAGACACCATGACAGATACGCAGTATTTT. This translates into CASSLDTMTDTQYF.

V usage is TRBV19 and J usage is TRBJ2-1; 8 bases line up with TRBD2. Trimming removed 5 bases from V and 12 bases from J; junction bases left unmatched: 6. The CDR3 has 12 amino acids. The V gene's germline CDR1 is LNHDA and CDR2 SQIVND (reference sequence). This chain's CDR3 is CASSLTSGRQFF. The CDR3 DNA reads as TGTGCCAGTAGTTTAACTAGCGGCCGGCAGTTCTTC.

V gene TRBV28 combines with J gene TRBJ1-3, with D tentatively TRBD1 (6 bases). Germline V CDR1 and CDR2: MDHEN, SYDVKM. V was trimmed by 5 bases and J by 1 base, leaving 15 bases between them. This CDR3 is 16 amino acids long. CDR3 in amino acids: CASSAADSSSGNTIYF. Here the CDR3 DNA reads TGTGCCAGCAGTGCGGCGGACAGTTCTTCTGGAAACACCATATATTTT.

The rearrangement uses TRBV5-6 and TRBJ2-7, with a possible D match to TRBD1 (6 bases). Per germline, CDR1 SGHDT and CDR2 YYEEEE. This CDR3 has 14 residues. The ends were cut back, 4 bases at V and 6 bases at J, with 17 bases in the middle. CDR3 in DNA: TGTGCCAGCAGCCCGACCGTTGGGGGCTCCGAGCAGTACTTC. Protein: CASSPTVGGSEQYF. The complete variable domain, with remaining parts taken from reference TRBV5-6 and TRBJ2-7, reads DAGVTQSPTHLIKTRGQQVTLRCSPKSGHDTVSWYQQALGQGPQFIFQYYEEEERQRGNFPDRFSGHQFPNYSSELNVNALLLGDSALYLCASSPTVGGSEQYFGPGTRLTVT.

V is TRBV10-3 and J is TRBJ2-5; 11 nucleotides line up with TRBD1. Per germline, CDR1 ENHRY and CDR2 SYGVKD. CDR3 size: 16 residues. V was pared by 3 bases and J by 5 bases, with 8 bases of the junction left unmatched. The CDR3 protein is CAISEPRDRGLETQYF. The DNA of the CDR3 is TGTGCCATCAGTGAACCCCGGGACAGGGGGTTGGAGACCCAGTACTTC.

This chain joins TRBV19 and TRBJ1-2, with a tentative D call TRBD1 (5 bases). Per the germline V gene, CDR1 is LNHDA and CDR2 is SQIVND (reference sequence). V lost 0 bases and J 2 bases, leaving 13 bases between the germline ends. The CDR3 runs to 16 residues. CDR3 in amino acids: CASSIDGQGANYGYTF. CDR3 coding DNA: TGTGCCAGTAGTATAGATGGCCAGGGCGCCAACTATGGCTACACCTTC.

CDR3 in amino acids: CASNYRGPDRRAFF. The CDR3, as DNA: TGTGCCAGCAACTACAGGGGGCCGGATCGGAGGGCTTTCTTT. The chain is built from TRBV2 and TRBJ1-1, with 9 positions matching TRBD1. V trimming: 7 bases; J trimming: 11 bases; junction bases outside the gene matches: 14. The CDR3 extends over 14 amino acids. Germline V gives CDR1 SNHLY, CDR2 FYNNEI.

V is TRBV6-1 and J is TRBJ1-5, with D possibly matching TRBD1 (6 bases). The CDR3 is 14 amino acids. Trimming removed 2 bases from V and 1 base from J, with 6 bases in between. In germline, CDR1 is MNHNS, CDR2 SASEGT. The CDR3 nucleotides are TGTGCCAGCAGTGAACAGGGGAGCAATCAGCCCCAGCATTTT. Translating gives CASSEQGSNQPQHF.

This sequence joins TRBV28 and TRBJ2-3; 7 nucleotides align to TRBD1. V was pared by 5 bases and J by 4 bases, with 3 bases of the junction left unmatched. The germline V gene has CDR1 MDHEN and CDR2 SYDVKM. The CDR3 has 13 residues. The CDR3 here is CASSRQGSDTQYF. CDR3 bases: TGTGCCAGCAGTCGACAGGGTTCAGATACGCAGTATTTT.

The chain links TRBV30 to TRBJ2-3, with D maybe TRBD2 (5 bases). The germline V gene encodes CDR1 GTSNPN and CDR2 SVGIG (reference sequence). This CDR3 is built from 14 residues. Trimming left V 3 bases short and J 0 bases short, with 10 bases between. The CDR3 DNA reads TGTGCCTGGAGAGCCGGGATAAGCACAGATACGCAGTATTTT. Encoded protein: CAWRAGISTDTQYF.

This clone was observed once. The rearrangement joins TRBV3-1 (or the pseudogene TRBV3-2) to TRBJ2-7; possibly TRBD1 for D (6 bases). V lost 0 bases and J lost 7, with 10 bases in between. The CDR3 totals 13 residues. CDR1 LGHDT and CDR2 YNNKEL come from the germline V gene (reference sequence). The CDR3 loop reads CASSQDWTAEQYF. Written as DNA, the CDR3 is TGTGCCAGCAGCCAAGATTGGACAGCAGAGCAGTACTTC.

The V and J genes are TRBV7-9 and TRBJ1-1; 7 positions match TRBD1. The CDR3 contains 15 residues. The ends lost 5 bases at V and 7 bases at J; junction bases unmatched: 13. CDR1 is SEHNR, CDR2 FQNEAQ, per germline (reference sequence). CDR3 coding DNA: TGTGCCAGCAGCAAATGGGCCGGGACAGACCTTGAAGCTTTCTTT. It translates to CASSKWAGTDLEAFF. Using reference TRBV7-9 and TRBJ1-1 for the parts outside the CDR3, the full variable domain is DTGVSQNPRHKITKRGQNVTFRCDPISEHNRLYWYRQTLGQGPEFLTYFQNEAQLEKSRLLSDRFSAERPKGSFSTLEIQRTEQGDSAMYLCASSKWAGTDLEAFFGQGTRLTVV.

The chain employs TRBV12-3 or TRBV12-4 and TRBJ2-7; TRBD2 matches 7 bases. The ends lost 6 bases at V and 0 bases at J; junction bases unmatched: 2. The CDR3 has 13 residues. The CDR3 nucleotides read TGTGCCAGCAGATCTAGCGGCTCCTACGAGCAGTACTTC. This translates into CASRSSGSYEQYF.

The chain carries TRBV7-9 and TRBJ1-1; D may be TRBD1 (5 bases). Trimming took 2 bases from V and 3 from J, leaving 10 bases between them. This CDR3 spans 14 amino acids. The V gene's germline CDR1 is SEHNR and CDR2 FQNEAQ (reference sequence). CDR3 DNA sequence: TGTGCCAGCAGCTTACAGGGAAGCGACACTGAAGCTTTCTTT. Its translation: CASSLQGSDTEAFF.